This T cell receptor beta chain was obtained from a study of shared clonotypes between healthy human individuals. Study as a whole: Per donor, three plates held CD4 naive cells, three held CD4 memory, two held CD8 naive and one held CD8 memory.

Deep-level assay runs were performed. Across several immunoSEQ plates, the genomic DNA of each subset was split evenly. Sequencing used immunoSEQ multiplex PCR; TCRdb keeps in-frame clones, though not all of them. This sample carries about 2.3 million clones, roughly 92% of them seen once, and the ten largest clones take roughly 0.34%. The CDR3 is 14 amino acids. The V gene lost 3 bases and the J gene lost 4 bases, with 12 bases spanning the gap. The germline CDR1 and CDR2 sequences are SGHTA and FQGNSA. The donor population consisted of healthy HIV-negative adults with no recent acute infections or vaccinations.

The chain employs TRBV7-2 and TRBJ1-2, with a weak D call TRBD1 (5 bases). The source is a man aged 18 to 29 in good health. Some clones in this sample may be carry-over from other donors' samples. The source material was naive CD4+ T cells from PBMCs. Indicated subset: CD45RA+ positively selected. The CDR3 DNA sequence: TGTGCCAGCAGCTTCGACAGTGCCCCCTATGGCTACACCTTC. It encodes CASSFDSAPYGYTF.